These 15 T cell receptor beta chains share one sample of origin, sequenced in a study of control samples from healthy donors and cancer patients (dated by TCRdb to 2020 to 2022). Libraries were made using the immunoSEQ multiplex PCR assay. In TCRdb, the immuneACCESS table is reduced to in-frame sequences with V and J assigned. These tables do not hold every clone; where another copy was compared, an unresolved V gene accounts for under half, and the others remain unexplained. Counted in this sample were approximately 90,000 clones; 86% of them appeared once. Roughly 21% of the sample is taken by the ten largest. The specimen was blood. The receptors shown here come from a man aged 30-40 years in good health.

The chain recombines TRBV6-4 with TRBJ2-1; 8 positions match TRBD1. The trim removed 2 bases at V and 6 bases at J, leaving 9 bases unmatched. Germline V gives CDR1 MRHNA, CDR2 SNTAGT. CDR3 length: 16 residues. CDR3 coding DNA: TGTGCCAGCAGTGACGCCTTAGGGACAGGCCTCAATGAGCAGTTCTTC. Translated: CASSDALGTGLNEQFF.

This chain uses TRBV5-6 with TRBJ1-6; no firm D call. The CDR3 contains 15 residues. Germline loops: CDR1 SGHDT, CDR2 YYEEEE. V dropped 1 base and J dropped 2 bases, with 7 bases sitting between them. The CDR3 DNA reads TGTGCCAGCAGCTTGTCCGGTACCTATAATTCACCCCTCCACTTT. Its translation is CASSLSGTYNSPLHF.

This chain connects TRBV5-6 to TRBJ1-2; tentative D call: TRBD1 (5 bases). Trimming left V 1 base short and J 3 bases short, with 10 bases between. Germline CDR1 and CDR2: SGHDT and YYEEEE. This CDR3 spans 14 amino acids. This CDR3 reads CASSLLGRDYGYTF. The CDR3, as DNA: TGTGCCAGCAGCTTGTTGGGCAGGGACTATGGCTACACCTTC.

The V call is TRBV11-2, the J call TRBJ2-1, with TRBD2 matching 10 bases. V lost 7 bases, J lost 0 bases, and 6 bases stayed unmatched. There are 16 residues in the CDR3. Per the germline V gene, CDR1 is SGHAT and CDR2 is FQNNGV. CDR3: CASMLLAGDSYNEQFF. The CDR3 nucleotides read TGTGCCAGCATGCTTCTAGCGGGGGACTCCTACAATGAGCAGTTCTTC.

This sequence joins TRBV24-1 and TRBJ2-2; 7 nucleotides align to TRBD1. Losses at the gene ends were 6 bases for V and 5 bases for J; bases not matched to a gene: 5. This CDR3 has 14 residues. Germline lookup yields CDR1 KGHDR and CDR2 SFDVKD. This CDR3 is CATSKTGLTGELFF. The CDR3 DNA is TGTGCCACCAGTAAGACAGGGTTGACCGGGGAGCTGTTTTTT.

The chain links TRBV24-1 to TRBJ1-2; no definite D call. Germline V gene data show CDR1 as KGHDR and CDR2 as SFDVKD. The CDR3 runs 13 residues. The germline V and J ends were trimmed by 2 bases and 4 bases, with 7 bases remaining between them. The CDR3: CATSDSSRYGYTF. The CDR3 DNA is TGTGCCACCAGTGATTCTAGTCGCTATGGCTACACCTTC.

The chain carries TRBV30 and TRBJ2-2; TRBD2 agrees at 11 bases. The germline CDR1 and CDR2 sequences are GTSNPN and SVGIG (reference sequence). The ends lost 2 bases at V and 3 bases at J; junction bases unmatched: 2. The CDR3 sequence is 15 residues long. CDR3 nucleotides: TGTGCCTGGAGTCCTAGCGGGGGGTACACCGGGGAGCTGTTTTTT. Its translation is CAWSPSGGYTGELFF.

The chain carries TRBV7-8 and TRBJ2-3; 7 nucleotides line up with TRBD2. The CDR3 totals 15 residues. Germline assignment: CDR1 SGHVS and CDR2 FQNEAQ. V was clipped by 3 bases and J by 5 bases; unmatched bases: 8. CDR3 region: CASSLFQGRVDTQYF. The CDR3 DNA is TGTGCCAGCAGCTTGTTCCAAGGGAGGGTAGATACGCAGTATTTT.

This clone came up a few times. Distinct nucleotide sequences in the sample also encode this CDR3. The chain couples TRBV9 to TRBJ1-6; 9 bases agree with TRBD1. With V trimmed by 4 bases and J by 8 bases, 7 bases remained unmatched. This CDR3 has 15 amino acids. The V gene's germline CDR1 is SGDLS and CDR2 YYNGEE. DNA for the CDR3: TGTGCCAGCAGCCCGGGACAGGGTAAAGATTCACCCCTCCACTTT. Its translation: CASSPGQGKDSPLHF. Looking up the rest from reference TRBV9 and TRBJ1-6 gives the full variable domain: DSGVTQTPKHLITATGQRVTLRCSPRSGDLSVYWYQQSLDQGLQFLIQYYNGEERAKGNILERFSAQQFPDLHSELNLSSLELGDSALYFCASSPGQGKDSPLHFGNGTRLTVT.

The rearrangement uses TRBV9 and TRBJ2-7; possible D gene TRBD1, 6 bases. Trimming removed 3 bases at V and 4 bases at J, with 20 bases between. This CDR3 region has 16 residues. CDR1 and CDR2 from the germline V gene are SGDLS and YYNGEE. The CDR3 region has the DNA TGTGCCAGCAGCGGCCGGGACAAGAAGTTGAGGTACGAGCAGTACGTC. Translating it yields CASSGRDKKLRYEQYV.

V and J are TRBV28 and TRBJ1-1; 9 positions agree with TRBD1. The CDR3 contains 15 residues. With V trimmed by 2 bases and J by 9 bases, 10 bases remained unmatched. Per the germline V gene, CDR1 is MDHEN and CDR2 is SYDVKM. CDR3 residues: CASSLPGQGSSKAFF. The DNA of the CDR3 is TGTGCCAGCAGTTTACCCGGACAGGGGTCCTCCAAAGCTTTCTTT. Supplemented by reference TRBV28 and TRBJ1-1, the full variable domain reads DVKVTQSSRYLVKRTGEKVFLECVQDMDHENMFWYRQDPGLGLRLIYFSYDVKMKEKGDIPEGYSVSREKKERFSLILESASTNQTSMYLCASSLPGQGSSKAFFGQGTRLTVV.

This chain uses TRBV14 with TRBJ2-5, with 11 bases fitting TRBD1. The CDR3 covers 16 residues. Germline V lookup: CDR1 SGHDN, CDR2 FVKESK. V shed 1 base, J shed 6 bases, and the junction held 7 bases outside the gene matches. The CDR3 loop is CASSQVSGQGGQTQYF. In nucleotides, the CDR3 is TGTGCCAGCAGCCAAGTCTCGGGACAGGGGGGCCAGACCCAGTACTTC.

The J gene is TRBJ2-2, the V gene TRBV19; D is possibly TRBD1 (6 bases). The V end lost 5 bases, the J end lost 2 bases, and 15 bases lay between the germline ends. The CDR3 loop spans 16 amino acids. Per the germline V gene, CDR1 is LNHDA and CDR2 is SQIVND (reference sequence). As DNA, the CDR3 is TGTGCCAGTAGTGCCGACAGGCGTCCTAACACCGGGGAGCTGTTTTTT. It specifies CASSADRRPNTGELFF. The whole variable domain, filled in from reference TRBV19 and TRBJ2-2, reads DGGITQSPKYLFRKEGQNVTLSCEQNLNHDAMYWYRQDPGQGLRLIYYSQIVNDFQKGDIAEGYSVSREKKESFPLTVTSAQKNPTAFYLCASSADRRPNTGELFFGEGSRLTVL.

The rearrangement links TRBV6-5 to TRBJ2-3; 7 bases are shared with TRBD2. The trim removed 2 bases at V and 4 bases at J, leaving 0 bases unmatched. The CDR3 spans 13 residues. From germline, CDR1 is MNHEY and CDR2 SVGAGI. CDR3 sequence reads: CASSYGGADTQYF. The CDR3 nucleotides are TGTGCCAGCAGTTACGGGGGGGCAGATACGCAGTATTTT.

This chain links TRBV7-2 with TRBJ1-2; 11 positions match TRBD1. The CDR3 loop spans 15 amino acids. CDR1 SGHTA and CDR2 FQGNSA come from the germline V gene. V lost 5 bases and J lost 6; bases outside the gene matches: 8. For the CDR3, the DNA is TGTGCCAGCAGCCCAGGGGGGACAGGGGGTCATGGCTACACCTTC. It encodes CASSPGGTGGHGYTF.